This is a list of T cell receptor beta chains from one sample in a study of T cell responses to AZD1222 COVID-19 vaccine. The assay was immunoSEQ multiplex PCR, and TCRdb's table has in-frame clones only and misses some. The sample holds 150,000 to 200,000 clones; roughly 91% are singletons and the top ten take about 6%. Sequencing was performed on peripheral blood, taken 28 days after the second AZD1222 dose. These receptors came from an adult who received the AZD1222 COVID-19 vaccine. The CDR3 runs from the conserved cysteine through the conserved F or W. The D gene is left open where the match is weak. Only some rows state a clone size, as once, few, many or a class for expanded clones.

d_call j_call v_call clone_size cdr3_aa cdr3_nt
TRBD1 TRBJ1-4 TRBV28 - CASSYPQGAGPATNEKLFF TGTGCCAGCAGTTATCCTCAGGGGGCGGGTCCCGCAACTAATGAAAAACTGTTTTTT
- TRBJ2-5 TRBV7-2 - CASSLALAAGGTEYF TGTGCCAGCAGCTTAGCCCTCGCCGCAGGCGGGACAGAGTACTTC
- TRBJ1-6 TRBV6-5 - CASSLGTVPPLHF TGTGCCAGCAGCTTAGGGACGGTCCCACCCCTCCACTTT
- TRBJ1-6 TRBV12-3/TRBV12-4 - CASSPGGNSPLHF TGTGCCAGCAGCCCTGGGGGCAATTCACCCCTCCACTTT
- TRBJ1-1 TRBV6-2/TRBV6-3 - CASSYSHRNTEAFF TGTGCCAGCAGTTACTCTCATAGGAACACTGAAGCTTTCTTT
TRBD1 TRBJ1-2 TRBV4-3 - CASSQDELGDRVLVGYTF TGCGCCAGCAGCCAAGATGAGTTAGGGGACAGGGTTTTAGTGGGCTACACCTTC
TRBD1 TRBJ1-1 TRBV28 - CASSKGARGYTEAFF TGTGCCAGTTCAAAGGGGGCGAGGGGGTACACTGAAGCTTTCTTT
TRBD1 TRBJ1-2 TRBV28 - CASSPPGGVGGYTF TGTGCCAGCAGTCCCCCAGGGGGCGTCGGTGGCTACACCTTC
- TRBJ2-2 TRBV7-9 - CASSTGELFF TGTGCCAGCAGTACCGGGGAGCTGTTTTTT
TRBD1 TRBJ1-5 TRBV27 - CASSRGQAYQPQHF TGTGCCAGCAGCCGAGGACAGGCTTATCAGCCCCAGCATTTT
- TRBJ1-1 TRBV30 - CAWSVGNTNTEAFF TGTGCCTGGAGTGTAGGGAACACGAACACTGAAGCTTTCTTT
TRBD1 TRBJ2-5 TRBV7-9 - CASSLRPSAGQGKETQYF TGTGCCAGCAGCTTACGGCCCTCCGCGGGACAGGGTAAAGAGACCCAGTACTTC
TRBD1 TRBJ2-7 TRBV24-1 once CATSDEGRGFYEQYF TGTGCCACCAGTGATGAGGGCAGGGGGTTTTACGAGCAGTACTTC
TRBD2 TRBJ2-1 TRBV5-1 - CASSLRGGSTATSSYNEQFF TGCGCCAGCAGCTTAAGGGGCGGGAGCACTGCAACCAGCTCCTACAATGAGCAGTTCTTC
- TRBJ2-3 TRBV30 - CAWKKGEFTDTQYF TGTGCCTGGAAAAAGGGTGAATTCACAGATACGCAGTATTTT
- TRBJ1-1 TRBV28 once CASSLLYEAFF TGTGCCAGCAGTCTCCTCTACGAAGCTTTCTTT
- TRBJ1-3 TRBV7-9 - CASSLESGFGNTIYF TGTGCCAGCAGCTTAGAGTCCGGGTTCGGAAACACCATATATTTT
- TRBJ2-7 TRBV7-2 - CASSAHTRSKTKYEQYF TGTGCCAGCAGCGCACATACTAGATCCAAAACCAAATACGAGCAGTACTTC
- TRBJ1-4 TRBV27 - CASSLNDRTNEKLFF TGTGCCAGCAGCCTTAACGACAGGACAAATGAAAAACTGTTTTTT
- TRBJ1-1 TRBV27 - CASSFANRVGNTEAFF TGTGCCAGCAGTTTCGCGAACCGGGTCGGAAACACTGAAGCTTTCTTT
TRBD1 TRBJ2-2 TRBV6-5 - CASSLQGPNTGELFF TGTGCCAGCAGTTTACAGGGGCCAAACACCGGGGAGCTGTTTTTT
- TRBJ1-3 TRBV10-3 - CAISERGGSGNTIYF TGTGCCATCAGTGAGAGAGGGGGCTCTGGAAACACCATATATTTT
- TRBJ1-2 TRBV5-1 - CASSPGSAGNYGYTF TGCGCCAGCAGCCCCGGGTCGGCGGGTAACTATGGCTACACCTTC
- TRBJ2-5 TRBV6-2/TRBV6-3 once CASSYSPETQYF TGTGCCAGCAGTTATTCCCCAGAGACCCAGTACTTC
- TRBJ1-3 TRBV29-1 - CSSGPRLSGNTIYF TGCAGCAGCGGTCCACGACTATCTGGAAACACCATATATTTT
TRBD1 TRBJ1-2 TRBV4-2 - CASSQDPSRGNGYTF TGTGCCAGCAGCCAAGATCCGAGCAGGGGGAATGGCTACACCTTC
- TRBJ2-7 TRBV6-5 - CASSYSSYYEQYF TGTGCCAGCAGTTACTCGAGCTACTACGAGCAGTACTTC
TRBD1 TRBJ1-2 TRBV24-1 - CATSDPTGGDYGYTF TGTGCCACCAGTGATCCTACAGGGGGGGACTATGGCTACACCTTC
TRBD1 TRBJ1-6 TRBV18 - CASSPYGRGLSNSPLHF TGTGCCAGCTCACCATATGGGAGGGGGCTTAGTAATTCACCCCTCCACTTT
TRBD1 TRBJ1-2 TRBV28 - CASSTTGGYGYTF TGTGCCAGCAGTACCACAGGGGGCTATGGCTACACCTTC
- TRBJ1-3 TRBV5-1 - CASSLQTGNTIYF TGCGCCAGCAGCTTGCAAACAGGAAACACCATATATTTT
TRBD1 TRBJ1-5 TRBV6-4 - CASSGKGQGFVQPQHF TGTGCCAGCAGTGGGAAGGGACAGGGTTTTGTTCAGCCCCAGCATTTT
TRBD1 TRBJ2-4 TRBV3-1/TRBV3-2 - CASSQPTGTAKNIQYF TGTGCCAGCAGCCAACCGACAGGGACGGCCAAAAACATTCAGTACTTC
TRBD1 TRBJ1-4 TRBV18 few CASSLGQGYEKLFF TGTGCCAGCTCATTGGGACAGGGCTACGAAAAACTGTTTTTT
- TRBJ1-4 TRBV5-1 - CASSLVTGGGATNEKLFF TGCGCCAGCAGCTTGGTAACGGGGGGCGGTGCAACTAATGAAAAACTGTTTTTT
- TRBJ2-3 TRBV6-4 - CASSERAASTDTQYF TGTGCCAGCAGTGAGAGGGCGGCGAGCACAGATACGCAGTATTTT
TRBD2 TRBJ2-1 TRBV9 - CASSVGAGGYEQFF TGTGCCAGCAGCGTAGGAGCGGGAGGCTATGAGCAGTTCTTC
- TRBJ1-5 TRBV3-1/TRBV3-2 - CASSQAEGHNQPQHF TGTGCCAGCAGCCAAGCCGAAGGGCACAATCAGCCCCAGCATTTT
- TRBJ1-1 TRBV6-2/TRBV6-3 - CASSYLAGVEAFF TGTGCCAGCAGTTACCTGGCAGGGGTTGAAGCTTTCTTT
TRBD1 TRBJ2-6 TRBV27 - CASSPWDRPRSGANVLTF TGTGCCAGCAGTCCCTGGGACAGGCCTCGCTCTGGGGCCAACGTCCTGACTTTC
TRBD1 TRBJ1-2 TRBV6-5 - CASRTDRVGVYGYTF TGTGCCAGCAGAACGGACAGGGTTGGAGTTTATGGCTACACCTTC
- TRBJ2-2 TRBV14 - CASSQDGAREHPGELFF TGTGCCAGCAGCCAAGATGGAGCCAGAGAACATCCCGGGGAGCTGTTTTTT
- TRBJ2-7 TRBV7-9 - CASSPEIGIHYEQYF TGTGCCAGCAGCCCGGAGATCGGGATCCACTACGAGCAGTACTTC
- TRBJ2-7 TRBV27 - CASSLQGGNYEQYF TGTGCCAGCAGTTTGCAGGGCGGAAACTACGAGCAGTACTTC
- TRBJ2-1 TRBV6-4 - CARVEGSISQPNSSYNEQFF TGTGCCAGAGTCGAGGGATCCATCTCCCAGCCCAACAGCTCCTACAATGAGCAGTTCTTC
- TRBJ2-6 TRBV6-5 - CAIQGFGGANVLTF TGTGCCATTCAGGGGTTCGGTGGGGCCAACGTCCTGACTTTC
TRBD2 TRBJ2-7 TRBV5-1 - CASSPGLAGGWYF TGCGCCAGCAGCCCCGGACTAGCGGGAGGGTGGTACTTC
TRBD2 TRBJ2-5 TRBV7-9 - CASSSVSGGAETQYF TGTGCCAGCAGCTCCGTTAGCGGGGGGGCAGAGACCCAGTACTTC
- TRBJ1-4 TRBV28 - CASSTSSTNEKLFF TGTGCCAGCAGTACCAGCAGTACTAATGAAAAACTGTTTTTT
- TRBJ2-3 TRBV7-9 once CASSSLDTQYF TGTGCCAGCAGCTCGTTAGATACGCAGTATTTT
- TRBJ2-2 TRBV28 - CASSLEGELFF TGTGCCAGCAGTTTAGAGGGTGAGCTGTTTTTT
- TRBJ1-2 TRBV2 - CASSPGRINYGYTF TGTGCCAGCAGTCCAGGTCGTATCAACTATGGCTACACCTTC
TRBD2 TRBJ2-7 TRBV7-8 - CASSRTSGATESYEQYF TGTGCCAGCAGCCGGACTAGCGGGGCTACAGAATCCTACGAGCAGTACTTC